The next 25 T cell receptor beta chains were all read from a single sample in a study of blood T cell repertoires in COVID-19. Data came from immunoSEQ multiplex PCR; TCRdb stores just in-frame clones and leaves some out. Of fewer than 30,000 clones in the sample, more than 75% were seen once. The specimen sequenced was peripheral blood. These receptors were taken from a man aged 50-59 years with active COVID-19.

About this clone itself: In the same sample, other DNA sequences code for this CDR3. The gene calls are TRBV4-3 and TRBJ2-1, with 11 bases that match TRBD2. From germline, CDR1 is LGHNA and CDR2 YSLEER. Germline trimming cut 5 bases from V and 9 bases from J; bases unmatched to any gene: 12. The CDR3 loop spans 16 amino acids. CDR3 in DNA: TGCGCCAGCAGCTCCTCTCTAGCGGGGGGCAGCTTTGAGCAGTTCTTC. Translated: CASSSSLAGGSFEQFF.

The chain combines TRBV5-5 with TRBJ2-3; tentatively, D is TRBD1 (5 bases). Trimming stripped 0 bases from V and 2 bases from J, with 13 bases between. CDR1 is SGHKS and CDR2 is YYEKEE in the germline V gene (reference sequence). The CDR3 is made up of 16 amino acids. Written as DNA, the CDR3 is TGTGCCAGCAGCTTGGTACAGGAGTCCTTCACAGATACGCAGTATTTT. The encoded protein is CASSLVQESFTDTQYF.

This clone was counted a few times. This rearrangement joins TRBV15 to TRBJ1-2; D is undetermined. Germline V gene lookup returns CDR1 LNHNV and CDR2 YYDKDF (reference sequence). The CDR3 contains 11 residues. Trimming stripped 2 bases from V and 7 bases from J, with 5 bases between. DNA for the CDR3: TGTGCCACCAGCAGAACGGGTGGCTACACCTTC. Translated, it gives CATSRTGGYTF. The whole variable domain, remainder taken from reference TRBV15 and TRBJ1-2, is DAMVIQNPRYQVTQFGKPVTLSCSQTLNHNVMYWYQQKSSQAPKLLFHYYDKDFNNEADTPDNFQSRRPNTSFCFLDIRSPGLGDTAMYLCATSRTGGYTFGSGTRLTVV.

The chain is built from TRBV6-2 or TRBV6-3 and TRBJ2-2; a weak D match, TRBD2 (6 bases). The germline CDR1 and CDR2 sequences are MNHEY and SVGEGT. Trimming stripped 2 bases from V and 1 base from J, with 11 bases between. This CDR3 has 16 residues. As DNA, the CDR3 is TGTGCCAGCAGTTACATAACTAGCAGGAACACCGGGGAGCTGTTTTTT. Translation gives CASSYITSRNTGELFF.

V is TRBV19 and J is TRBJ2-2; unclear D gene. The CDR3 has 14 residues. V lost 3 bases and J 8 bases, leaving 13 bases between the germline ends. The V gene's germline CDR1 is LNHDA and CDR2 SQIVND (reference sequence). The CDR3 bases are TGTGCCAGTAGTATGGGCTTCATAACTGGGGAGCTGTTTTTT. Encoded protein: CASSMGFITGELFF.

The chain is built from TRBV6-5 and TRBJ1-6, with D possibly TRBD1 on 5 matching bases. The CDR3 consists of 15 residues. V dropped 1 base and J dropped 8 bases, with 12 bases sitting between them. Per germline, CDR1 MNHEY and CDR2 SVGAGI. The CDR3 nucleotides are TGTGCCAGCAGTTACTTGGAACGGGGGGATTCACCCCTCCACTTT. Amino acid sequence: CASSYLERGDSPLHF.

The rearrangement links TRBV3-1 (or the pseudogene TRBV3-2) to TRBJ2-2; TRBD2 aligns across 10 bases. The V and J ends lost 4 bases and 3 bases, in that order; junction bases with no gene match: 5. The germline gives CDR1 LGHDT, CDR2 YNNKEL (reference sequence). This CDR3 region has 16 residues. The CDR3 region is CASSPWLAGDTGELFF. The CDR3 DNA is TGTGCCAGCAGCCCCTGGCTAGCGGGGGACACCGGGGAGCTGTTTTTT.

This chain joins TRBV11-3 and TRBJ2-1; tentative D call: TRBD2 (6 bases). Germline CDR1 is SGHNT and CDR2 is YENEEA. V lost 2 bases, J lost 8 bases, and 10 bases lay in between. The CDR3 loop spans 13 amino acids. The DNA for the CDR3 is TGTGCCAGCAGCTTATTGGGAGGCGATGAGCAGTTCTTC. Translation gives CASSLLGGDEQFF.

CDR3 sequence (DNA): TGTGCCTGGAGCCAAAGCGGACAAGAGACCCAGTACTTC. This translates into CAWSQSGQETQYF. This chain joins TRBV30 and TRBJ2-5, with D perhaps TRBD2 (5 bases). V lost 3 bases, J lost 2 bases, and 10 bases lay in between. This CDR3 is 13 amino acids long. Germline V gene sequence: CDR1 GTSNPN, CDR2 SVGIG (reference sequence).

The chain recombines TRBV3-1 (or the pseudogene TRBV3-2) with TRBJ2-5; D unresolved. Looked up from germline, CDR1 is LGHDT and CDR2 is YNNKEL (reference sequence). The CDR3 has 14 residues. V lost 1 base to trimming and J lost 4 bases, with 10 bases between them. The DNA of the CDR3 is TGTGCCAGCAGCCAAGCTCGGGTTGGAGAGACCCAGTACTTC. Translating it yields CASSQARVGETQYF.

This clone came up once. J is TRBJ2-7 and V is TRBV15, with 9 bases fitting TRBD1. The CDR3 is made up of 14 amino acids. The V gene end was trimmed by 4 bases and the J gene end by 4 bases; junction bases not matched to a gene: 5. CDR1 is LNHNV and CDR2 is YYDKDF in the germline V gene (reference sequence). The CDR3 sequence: CATSTGGTGYEQYF. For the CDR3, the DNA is TGTGCCACCAGCACTGGCGGGACAGGGTACGAGCAGTACTTC.

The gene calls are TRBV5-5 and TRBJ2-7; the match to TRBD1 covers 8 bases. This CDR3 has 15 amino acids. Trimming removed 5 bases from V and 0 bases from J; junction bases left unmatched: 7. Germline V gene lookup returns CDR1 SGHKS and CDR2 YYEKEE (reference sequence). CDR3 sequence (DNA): TGTGCCAGCAGTTGGGGGACAGGCGACTCCTACGAGCAGTACTTC. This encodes CASSWGTGDSYEQYF.

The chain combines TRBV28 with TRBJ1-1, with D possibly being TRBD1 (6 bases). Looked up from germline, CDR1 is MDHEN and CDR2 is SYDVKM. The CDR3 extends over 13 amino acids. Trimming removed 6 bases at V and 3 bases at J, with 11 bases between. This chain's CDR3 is CASRGQTYTEAFF. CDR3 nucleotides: TGTGCCAGCAGAGGACAGACCTACACTGAAGCTTTCTTT.

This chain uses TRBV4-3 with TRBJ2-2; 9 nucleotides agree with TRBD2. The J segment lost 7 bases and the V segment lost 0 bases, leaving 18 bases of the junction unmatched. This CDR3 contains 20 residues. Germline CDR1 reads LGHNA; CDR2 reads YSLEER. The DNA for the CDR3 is TGCGCCAGCAGCCAAGAGGTTGTCAGGCGGGGGGGCCAATCTAACGGGGAGCTGTTTTTT. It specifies CASSQEVVRRGGQSNGELFF.

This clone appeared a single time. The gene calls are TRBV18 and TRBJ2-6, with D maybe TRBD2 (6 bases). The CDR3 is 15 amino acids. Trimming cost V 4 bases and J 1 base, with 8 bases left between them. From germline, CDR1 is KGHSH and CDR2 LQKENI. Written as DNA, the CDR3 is TGTGCCAGCTCACGGGAGGAGTCTGGGGCCAACGTCCTGACTTTC. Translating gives CASSREESGANVLTF.

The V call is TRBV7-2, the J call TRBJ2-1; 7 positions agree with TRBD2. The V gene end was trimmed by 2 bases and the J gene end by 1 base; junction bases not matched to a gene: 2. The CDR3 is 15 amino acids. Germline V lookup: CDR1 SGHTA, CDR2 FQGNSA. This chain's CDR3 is CASSLMGGSYNEQFF. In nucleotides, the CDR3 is TGTGCCAGCAGCTTAATGGGGGGGTCCTACAATGAGCAGTTCTTC.

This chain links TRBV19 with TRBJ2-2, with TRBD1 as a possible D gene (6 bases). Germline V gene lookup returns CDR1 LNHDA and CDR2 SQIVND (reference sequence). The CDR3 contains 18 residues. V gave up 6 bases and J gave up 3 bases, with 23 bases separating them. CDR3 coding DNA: TGTGCCAGTAGCGCTAAGCGTGGGGGCGGGCGTTACACCGGGGAGCTGTTTTTT. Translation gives CASSAKRGGGRYTGELFF.

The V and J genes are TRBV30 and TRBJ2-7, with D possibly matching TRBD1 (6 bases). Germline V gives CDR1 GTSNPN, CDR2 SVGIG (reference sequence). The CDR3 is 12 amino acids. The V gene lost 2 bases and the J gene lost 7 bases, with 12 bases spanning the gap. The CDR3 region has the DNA TGTGCCTGGAGTTCAGGGGCCTGGGAGCAGTACTTC. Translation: CAWSSGAWEQYF.

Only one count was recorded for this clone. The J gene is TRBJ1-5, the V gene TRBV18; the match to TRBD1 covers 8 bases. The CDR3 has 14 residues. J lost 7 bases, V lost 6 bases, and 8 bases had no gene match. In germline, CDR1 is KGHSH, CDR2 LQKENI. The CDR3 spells CASSQDRALQPQHF. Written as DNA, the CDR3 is TGTGCCAGCTCTCAGGACAGGGCATTGCAGCCCCAGCATTTT.

CDR3 loop: CASSFWAGGSSGANVLTF. The CDR3 DNA follows: TGTGCCAGCAGTTTTTGGGCGGGGGGTAGCTCTGGGGCCAACGTCCTGACTTTC. This chain connects TRBV28 to TRBJ2-6, with 8 nucleotides matching TRBD2. The V and J ends lost 3 bases and 0 bases, in that order; junction bases with no gene match: 7. CDR1 MDHEN and CDR2 SYDVKM come from the germline V gene. This CDR3 spans 18 amino acids.

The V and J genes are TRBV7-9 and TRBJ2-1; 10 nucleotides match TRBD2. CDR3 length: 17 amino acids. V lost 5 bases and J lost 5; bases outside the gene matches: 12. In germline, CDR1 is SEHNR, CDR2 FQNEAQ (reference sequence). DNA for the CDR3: TGTGCCAGCAGCCCAGATCTCAGCGGGAGGGCCCACAATGAGCAGTTCTTC. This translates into CASSPDLSGRAHNEQFF.

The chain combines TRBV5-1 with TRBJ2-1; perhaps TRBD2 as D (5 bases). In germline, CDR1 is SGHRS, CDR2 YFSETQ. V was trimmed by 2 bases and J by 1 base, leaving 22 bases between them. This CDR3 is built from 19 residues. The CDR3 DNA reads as TGCGCCAGCAGCTTATCCGGGGTCCTGGTCCGAGAATCCTACAATGAGCAGTTCTTC. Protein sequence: CASSLSGVLVRESYNEQFF.

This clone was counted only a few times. The CDR3 DNA follows: TGTGCCAGCACTCCGACAGGGGGCTCCGTGTCACCCCTCCACTTT. Protein product: CASTPTGGSVSPLHF. J is TRBJ1-6 and V is TRBV5-6, with 10 bases that match TRBD1. The germline gives CDR1 SGHDT, CDR2 YYEEEE. CDR3 size: 15 residues. V lost 6 bases, J lost 10 bases, and 10 bases stayed unmatched. The full variable domain, with the rest looked up from reference TRBV5-6 and TRBJ1-6, is DAGVTQSPTHLIKTRGQQVTLRCSPKSGHDTVSWYQQALGQGPQFIFQYYEEEERQRGNFPDRFSGHQFPNYSSELNVNALLLGDSALYLCASTPTGGSVSPLHFGNGTRLTVT.

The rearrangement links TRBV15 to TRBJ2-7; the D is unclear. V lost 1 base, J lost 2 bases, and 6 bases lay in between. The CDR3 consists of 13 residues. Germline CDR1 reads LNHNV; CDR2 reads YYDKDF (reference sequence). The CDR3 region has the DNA TGTGCCACCAGCAGAGCGGGTCCCTACGAGCAGTACTTC. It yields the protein CATSRAGPYEQYF.

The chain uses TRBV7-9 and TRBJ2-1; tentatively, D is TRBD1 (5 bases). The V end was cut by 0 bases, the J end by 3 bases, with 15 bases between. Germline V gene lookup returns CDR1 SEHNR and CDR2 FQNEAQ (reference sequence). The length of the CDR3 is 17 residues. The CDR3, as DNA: TGTGCCAGCAGCTTAGCTAATTTCGACAGAGACTACAATGAGCAGTTCTTC. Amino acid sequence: CASSLANFDRDYNEQFF.